This TCR beta chain comes out of a study of blood T cell repertoires in COVID-19. Ages ranged from about 18 to 89 years, with residence in some 25 US areas. Individuals in the exposed group had encountered a COVID-19 case within 2 weeks preceding study entry. Original handling: Amplification with reference gene primers provided the estimates of nucleated cell counts. Some clones are missing from TCRdb's copy, which holds only in-frame ones; the method was immunoSEQ multiplex PCR. The V and J calls and clone size are taken from that table; D and trimming were inferred from the DNA. The profile shows some 240,000 clones, approximately 89% of them singletons. This CDR3 spans 14 amino acids. V lost 7 bases, J lost 2 bases, and 11 bases lay in between. Germline loops: CDR1 MGHDK, CDR2 SYGVNS. This clone was counted only a few times.

The material sequenced was PBMCs or T cells enriched from blood (not recorded which). V is TRBV25-1 and J is TRBJ1-4; perhaps TRBD1 as D (6 bases). The TCR originated in a woman aged 40 to 55 who had been exposed to COVID-19. The DNA of the CDR3 is TGTGCCAGCACAACAGGGACCACTAATGAAAAACTGTTTTTT. Translating it yields CASTTGTTNEKLFF. Full variable domain (missing parts from reference TRBV25-1 and TRBJ1-4): EADIYQTPRYLVIGTGKKITLECSQTMGHDKMYWYQQDPGMELHLIHYSYGVNSTEKGDLSSESTVSRIRTEHFPLTLESARPSHTSQYLCASTTGTTNEKLFFGSGTQLSVL.